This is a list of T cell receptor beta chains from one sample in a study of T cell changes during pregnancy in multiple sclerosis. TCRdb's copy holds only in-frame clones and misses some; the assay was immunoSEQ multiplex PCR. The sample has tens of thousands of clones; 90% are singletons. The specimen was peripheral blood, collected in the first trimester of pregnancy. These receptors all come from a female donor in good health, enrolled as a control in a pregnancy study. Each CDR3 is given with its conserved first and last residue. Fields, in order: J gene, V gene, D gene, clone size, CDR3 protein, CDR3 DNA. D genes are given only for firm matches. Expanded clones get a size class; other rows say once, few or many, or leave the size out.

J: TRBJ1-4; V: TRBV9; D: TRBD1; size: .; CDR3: CASSEGDSGEKLFF; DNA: TGTGCCAGCAGCGAGGGGGACAGTGGGGAAAAACTGTTTTTT
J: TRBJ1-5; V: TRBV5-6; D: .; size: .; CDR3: CASSSTGRGNQPQHF; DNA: TGTGCCAGCAGTTCGACCGGGAGGGGAAATCAGCCCCAGCATTTT
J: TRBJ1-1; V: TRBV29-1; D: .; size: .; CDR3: CSVTGQLNTEAFF; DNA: TGCAGCGTTACAGGGCAGTTAAACACTGAAGCTTTCTTT
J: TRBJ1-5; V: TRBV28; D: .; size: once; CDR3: CASSLSVRQPQHF; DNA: TGTGCCAGCAGTCTCTCGGTTAGACAGCCCCAGCATTTT
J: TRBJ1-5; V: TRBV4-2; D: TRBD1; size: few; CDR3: CASSQDEDRLYQPQHF; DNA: TGTGCCAGCAGCCAAGATGAGGACAGGCTTTATCAGCCCCAGCATTTT
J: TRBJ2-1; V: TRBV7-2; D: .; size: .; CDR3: CASSLGRESYNEQFF; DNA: TGTGCCAGCAGCTTAGGACGGGAGAGCTACAATGAGCAGTTCTTC
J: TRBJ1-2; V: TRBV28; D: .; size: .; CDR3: CASGGDGYTF; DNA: TGTGCCAGCGGAGGCGATGGCTACACCTTC
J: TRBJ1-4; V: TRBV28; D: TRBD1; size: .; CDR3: CASSISGGANEKLFF; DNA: TGTGCCAGCAGTATTTCAGGGGGCGCGAATGAAAAACTGTTTTTT
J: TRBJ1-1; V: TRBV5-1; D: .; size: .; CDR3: CASSWSDGENTEAFF; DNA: TGCGCCAGCAGCTGGAGCGACGGGGAGAACACTGAAGCTTTCTTT
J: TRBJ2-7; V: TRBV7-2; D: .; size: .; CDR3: CASSLVVHEQYF; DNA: TGTGCCAGCAGCTTAGTAGTTCACGAGCAGTACTTC
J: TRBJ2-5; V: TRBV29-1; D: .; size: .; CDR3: CSVEDGLPSSTQYF; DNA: TGCAGCGTTGAAGATGGGCTACCATCATCGACCCAGTACTTC
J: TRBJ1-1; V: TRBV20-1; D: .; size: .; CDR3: CSAIQTEAFF; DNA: TGCAGTGCTATACAGACGGAAGCTTTCTTT
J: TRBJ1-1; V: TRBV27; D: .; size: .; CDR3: CASSPFGGIDFF; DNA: TGTGCCAGCAGTCCGTTCGGCGGGATCGATTTCTTT
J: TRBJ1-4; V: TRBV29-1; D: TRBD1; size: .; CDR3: CSAGQGDNEKLFF; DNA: TGCAGCGCTGGACAGGGGGATAATGAAAAACTGTTTTTT
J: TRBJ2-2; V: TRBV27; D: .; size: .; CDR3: CASSSRAGELFF; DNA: TGTGCCAGCAGCTCCAGGGCCGGGGAGCTGTTTTTT
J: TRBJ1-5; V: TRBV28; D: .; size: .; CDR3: CASGPRGMNQPQHF; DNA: TGTGCCAGCGGACCACGGGGGATGAACCAGCCCCAGCATTTT
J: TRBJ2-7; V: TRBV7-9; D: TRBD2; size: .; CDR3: CASSSLTSGGLYEQYF; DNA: TGTGCCAGCAGCTCTCTAACTAGCGGGGGGCTCTACGAGCAGTACTTC
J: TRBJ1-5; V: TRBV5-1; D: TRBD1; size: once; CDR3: CASSASTGGNQPQHF; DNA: TGCGCCAGCAGCGCTAGTACAGGGGGTAATCAGCCCCAGCATTTT